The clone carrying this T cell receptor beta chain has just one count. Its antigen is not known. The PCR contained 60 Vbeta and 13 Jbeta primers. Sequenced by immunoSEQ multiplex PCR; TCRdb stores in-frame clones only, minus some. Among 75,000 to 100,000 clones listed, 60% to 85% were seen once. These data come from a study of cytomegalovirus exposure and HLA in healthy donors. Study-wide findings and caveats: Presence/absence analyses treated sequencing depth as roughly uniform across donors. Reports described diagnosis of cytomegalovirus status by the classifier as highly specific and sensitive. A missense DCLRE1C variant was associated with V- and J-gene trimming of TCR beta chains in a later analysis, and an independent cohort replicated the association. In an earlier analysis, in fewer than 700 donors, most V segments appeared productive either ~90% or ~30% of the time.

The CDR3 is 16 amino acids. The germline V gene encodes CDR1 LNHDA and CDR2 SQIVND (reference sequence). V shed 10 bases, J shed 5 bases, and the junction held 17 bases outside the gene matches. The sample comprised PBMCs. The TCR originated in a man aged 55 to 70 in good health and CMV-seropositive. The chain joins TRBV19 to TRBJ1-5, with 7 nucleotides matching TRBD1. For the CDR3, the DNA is TGTGCCACCCCTTATCTCACAGGGGATGGTGATCAGCCCCAGCATTTT. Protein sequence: CATPYLTGDGDQPQHF.